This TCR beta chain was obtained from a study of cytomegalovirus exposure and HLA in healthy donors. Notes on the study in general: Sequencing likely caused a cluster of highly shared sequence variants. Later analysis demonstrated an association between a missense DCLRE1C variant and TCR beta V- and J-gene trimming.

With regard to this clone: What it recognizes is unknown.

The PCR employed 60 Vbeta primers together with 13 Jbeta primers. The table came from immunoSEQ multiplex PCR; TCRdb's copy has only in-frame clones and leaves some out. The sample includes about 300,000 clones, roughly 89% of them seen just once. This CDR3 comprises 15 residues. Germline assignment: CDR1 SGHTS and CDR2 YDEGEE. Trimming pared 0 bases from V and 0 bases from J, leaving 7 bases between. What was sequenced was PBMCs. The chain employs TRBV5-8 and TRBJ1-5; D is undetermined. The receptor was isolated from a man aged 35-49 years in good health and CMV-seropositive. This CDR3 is CASSLVYYSNQPQHF. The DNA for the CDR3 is TGTGCCAGCAGCTTGGTGTATTATAGCAATCAGCCCCAGCATTTT.